Below, 14 T cell receptor beta chains from the same sample are listed, as sequenced in a study of T cell responses to AZD1222 COVID-19 vaccine. Clones were sequenced by immunoSEQ multiplex PCR, and TCRdb holds only the in-frame ones, with some missing. The top ten clones hold 3.9% of a sample with about 120,000 clones, approximately 83% of them seen once. The input for sequencing was peripheral blood, taken on day 0 of MenACWY control vaccination. The receptor set was obtained from an adult in good health.

V usage is TRBV2 and J usage is TRBJ1-4; D gene ambiguous. The CDR3 covers 14 residues. Germline V gene lookup returns CDR1 SNHLY and CDR2 FYNNEI. V was clipped by 3 bases and J by 4 bases, with 9 bases between them. The CDR3 sequence is CASSEGLGNEKLFF. For the CDR3, the DNA is TGTGCCAGCAGTGAGGGTCTAGGTAATGAAAAACTGTTTTTT.

The chain has TRBV7-9 and TRBJ1-3; D is unresolved. V shed 5 bases and J shed 7 bases, with 9 bases lying between them. CDR3 length: 12 amino acids. Germline V gene sequence: CDR1 SEHNR, CDR2 FQNEAQ (reference sequence). In nucleotides, the CDR3 is TGTGCCAGCAGCCTTACTTGGAACACCATATATTTT. Protein sequence: CASSLTWNTIYF.

Of note for this clone: The same CDR3 arises from other DNA sequences in this sample as well. The chain links TRBV7-8 to TRBJ1-1; unclear D gene. The CDR3 runs to 13 residues. V dropped 1 base and J dropped 1 base, with 4 bases sitting between them. Looked up from germline, CDR1 is SGHVS and CDR2 is FQNEAQ. The CDR3: CASSLGRNTEAFF. CDR3 in DNA: TGTGCCAGCAGCTTAGGTCGGAACACTGAAGCTTTCTTT.

The rearrangement joins TRBV7-2 to TRBJ2-2; 10 nucleotides agree with TRBD1. This CDR3 comprises 15 residues. The V segment lost 9 bases and the J segment 7 bases; nucleotides outside the gene matches: 11. CDR1 and CDR2 from the germline V gene are SGHTA and FQGNSA. CDR3 DNA: TGTGCCAGTAGAACCGGGACAGGGGTAATCGGGGAGCTGTTTTTT. It specifies CASRTGTGVIGELFF. Variable domain in full (rest from reference TRBV7-2 and TRBJ2-2): GAGVSQSPSNKVTEKGKDVELRCDPISGHTALYWYRQSLGQGLEFLIYFQGNSAPDKSGLPSDRFSAERTGGSVSTLTIQRTQQEDSAVYLCASRTGTGVIGELFFGEGSRLTVL.

This chain joins TRBV4-3 and TRBJ2-2; D not certain. V was pared by 3 bases and J by 9 bases, with 11 bases between. The CDR3 totals 13 residues. CDR1 LGHNA and CDR2 YSLEER come from the germline V gene. The CDR3 DNA follows: TGCGCCAGCAGCCATCTAGACCGCAGGGAGCTGTTTTTT. Translated: CASSHLDRRELFF.

The chain has TRBV4-2 and TRBJ1-3, with D tentatively TRBD1 (6 bases). The germline V gene encodes CDR1 LGHNA and CDR2 YNFKEQ. Trimming removed 3 bases at V and 0 bases at J, with 12 bases between. The CDR3 is 16 amino acids. The CDR3 sequence: CASSQHRTASGNTIYF. DNA for the CDR3: TGTGCCAGCAGCCAGCACAGGACAGCCTCTGGAAACACCATATATTTT.

The J gene is TRBJ1-2, the V gene TRBV6-5; TRBD1 might be the D (5 bases). The CDR3 contains 13 residues. V was cut by 9 bases and J by 4 bases, with 15 bases left in between. The germline V gene encodes CDR1 MNHEY and CDR2 SVGAGI. CDR3 nucleotides: TGTGCCAGAGGGACGGAATCCTCCTATGGCTACACCTTC. It encodes CARGTESSYGYTF.

This chain joins TRBV20-1 and TRBJ1-5; TRBD1 matches 7 bases. J was trimmed by 0 bases and V by 3 bases; bases with no gene match: 8. The CDR3 runs to 16 residues. Germline-derived CDR1 and CDR2 are DFQATT and SNEGSKA (reference sequence). CDR3 amino acids: CSASPGTAYSNQPQHF. In nucleotides, the CDR3 is TGCAGTGCTAGTCCTGGGACAGCCTATAGCAATCAGCCCCAGCATTTT.

V and J are TRBV27 and TRBJ1-6; D not certain. This CDR3 has 15 amino acids. Trimming left V 3 bases short and J 12 bases short, with 18 bases between. From germline, CDR1 is MNHEY and CDR2 SMNVEV (reference sequence). DNA of the CDR3: TGTGCCAGCAGTTTGGCCGGGTGGAATCAAGGACCCCTCCACTTT. Translation gives CASSLAGWNQGPLHF.

This clone was picked up one time. This chain uses TRBV18 with TRBJ1-4, with TRBD1 as a possible D gene (5 bases). Per the germline V gene, CDR1 is KGHSH and CDR2 is LQKENI. V dropped 4 bases and J dropped 0 bases, with 15 bases sitting between them. This CDR3 region has 17 residues. The CDR3 reads CASSLRDAAATNEKLFF. The CDR3 coding sequence is TGTGCCAGCTCACTCCGGGACGCCGCTGCAACTAATGAAAAACTGTTTTTT. Together with reference TRBV18 and TRBJ1-4, the CDR3 gives the full variable domain: NAGVMQNPRHLVRRRGQEARLRCSPMKGHSHVYWYRQLPEEGLKFMVYLQKENIIDESGMPKERFSAEFPKEGPSILRIQQVVRGDSAAYFCASSLRDAAATNEKLFFGSGTQLSVL.

This chain connects TRBV5-1 to TRBJ1-1; D ambiguous. Per the germline V gene, CDR1 is SGHRS and CDR2 is YFSETQ. Trimming cost V 2 bases and J 5 bases, with 13 bases left between them. CDR3 length equals 14 residues. This chain's CDR3 is CASSFNTQRTEAFF. As DNA, the CDR3 is TGCGCCAGCAGCTTTAACACTCAAAGGACTGAAGCTTTCTTT.

The rearrangement joins TRBV4-1 to TRBJ2-7; D is unclear. Between the trimmed V and J ends, which lost 4 bases and 2 bases, there was a span of 12 bases. The germline gives CDR1 MGHRA, CDR2 YSYEKL. This CDR3 has 14 amino acids. The CDR3 spells CASSLADRAYEQYF. CDR3 DNA sequence: TGCGCCAGCAGCCTTGCGGACCGCGCCTACGAGCAGTACTTC.

The J gene is TRBJ1-2, the V gene TRBV3-1 (or the pseudogene TRBV3-2); possibly TRBD1 for D (6 bases). Trimming took 3 bases from V and 6 from J, leaving 11 bases between them. The CDR3 loop spans 13 amino acids. Germline V gene data show CDR1 as LGHDT and CDR2 as YNNKEL (reference sequence). The chain's CDR3 is CASSHLTGNGYTF. DNA of the CDR3: TGTGCCAGCAGCCACTTAACAGGGAATGGCTACACCTTC.

The chain recombines TRBV7-9 with TRBJ2-7; TRBD1 matches at 10 bases. The J segment lost 7 bases and the V segment lost 5 bases, leaving 8 bases of the junction unmatched. This CDR3 has 14 amino acids. Germline CDR1 reads SEHNR; CDR2 reads FQNEAQ (reference sequence). Here the CDR3 DNA reads TGTGCCAGCAGCCGACAGGGGGCTTCCCAGGAGCAGTACTTC. It encodes CASSRQGASQEQYF.